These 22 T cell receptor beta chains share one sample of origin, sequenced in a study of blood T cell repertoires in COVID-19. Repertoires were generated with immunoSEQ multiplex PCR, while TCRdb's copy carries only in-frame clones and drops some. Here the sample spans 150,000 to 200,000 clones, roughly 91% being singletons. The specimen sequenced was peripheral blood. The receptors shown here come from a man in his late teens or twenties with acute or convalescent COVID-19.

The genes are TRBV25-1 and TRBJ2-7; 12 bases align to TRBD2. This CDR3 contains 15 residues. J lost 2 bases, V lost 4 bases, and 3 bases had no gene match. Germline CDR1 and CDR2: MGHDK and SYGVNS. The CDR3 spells CASSASGRAAYEQYF. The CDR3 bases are TGTGCCAGCAGTGCTAGCGGGAGGGCCGCCTACGAGCAGTACTTC.

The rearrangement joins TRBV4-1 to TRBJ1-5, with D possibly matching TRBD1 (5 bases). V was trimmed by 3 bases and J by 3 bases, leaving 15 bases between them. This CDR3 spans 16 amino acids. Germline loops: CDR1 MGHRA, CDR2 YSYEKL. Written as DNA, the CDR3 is TGCGCCAGCAGCCAGACAGCGCCGTCGTACAATCAGCCCCAGCATTTT. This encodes CASSQTAPSYNQPQHF.

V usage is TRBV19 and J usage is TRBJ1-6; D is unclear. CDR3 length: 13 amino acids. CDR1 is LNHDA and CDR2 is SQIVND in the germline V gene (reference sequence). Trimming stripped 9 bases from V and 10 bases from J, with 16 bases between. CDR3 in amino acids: CASRDGRGSPLHF. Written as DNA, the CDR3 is TGTGCCAGCAGAGATGGGAGAGGGTCACCCCTCCACTTT.

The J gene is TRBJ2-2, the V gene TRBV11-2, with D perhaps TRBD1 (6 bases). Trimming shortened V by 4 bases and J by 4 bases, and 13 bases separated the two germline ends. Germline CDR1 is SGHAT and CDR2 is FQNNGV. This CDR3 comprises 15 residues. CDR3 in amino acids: CASSSGTHSTGELFF. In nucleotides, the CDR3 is TGTGCCAGCAGCTCAGGGACACATTCCACCGGGGAGCTGTTTTTT.

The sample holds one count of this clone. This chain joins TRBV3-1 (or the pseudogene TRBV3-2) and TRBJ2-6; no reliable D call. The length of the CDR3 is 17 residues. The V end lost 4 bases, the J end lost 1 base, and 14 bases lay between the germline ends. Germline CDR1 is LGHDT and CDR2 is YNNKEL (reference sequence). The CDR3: CASSPTKVSSGANVLTF. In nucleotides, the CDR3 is TGTGCCAGCAGCCCGACAAAAGTTTCTTCTGGGGCCAACGTCCTGACTTTC.

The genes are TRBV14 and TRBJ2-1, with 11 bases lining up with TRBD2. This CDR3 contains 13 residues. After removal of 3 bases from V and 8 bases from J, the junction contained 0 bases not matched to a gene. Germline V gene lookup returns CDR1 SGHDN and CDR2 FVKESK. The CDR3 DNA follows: TGTGCCAGCAGCCAGGGACTAGCGGATGAGCAGTTCTTC. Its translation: CASSQGLADEQFF.

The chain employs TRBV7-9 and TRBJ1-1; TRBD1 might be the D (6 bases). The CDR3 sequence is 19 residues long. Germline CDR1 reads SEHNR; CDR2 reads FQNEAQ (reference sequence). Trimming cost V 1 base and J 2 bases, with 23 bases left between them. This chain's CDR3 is CASSLEVYRDWAANTEAFF. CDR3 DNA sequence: TGTGCCAGCAGCTTAGAAGTGTACAGGGATTGGGCAGCCAACACTGAAGCTTTCTTT.

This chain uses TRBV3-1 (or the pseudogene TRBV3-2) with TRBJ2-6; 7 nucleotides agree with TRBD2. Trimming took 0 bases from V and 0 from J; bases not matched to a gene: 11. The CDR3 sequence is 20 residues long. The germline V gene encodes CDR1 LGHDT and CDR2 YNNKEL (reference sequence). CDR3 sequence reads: CASSQDGWGGTISGANVLTF. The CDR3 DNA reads TGTGCCAGCAGCCAAGATGGATGGGGGGGAACGATCTCTGGGGCCAACGTCCTGACTTTC.

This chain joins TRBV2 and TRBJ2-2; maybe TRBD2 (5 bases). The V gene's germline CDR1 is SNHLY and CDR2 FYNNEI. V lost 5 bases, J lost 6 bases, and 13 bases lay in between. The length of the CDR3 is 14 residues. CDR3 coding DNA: TGTGCCAGCAGTCTACGGGATTTCCCCGGGGAGCTGTTTTTT. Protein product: CASSLRDFPGELFF.

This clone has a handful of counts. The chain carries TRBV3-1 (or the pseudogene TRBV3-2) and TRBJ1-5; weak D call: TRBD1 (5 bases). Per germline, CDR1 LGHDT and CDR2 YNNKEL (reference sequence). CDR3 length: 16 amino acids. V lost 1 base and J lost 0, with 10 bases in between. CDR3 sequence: CASSQGGSYSNQPQHF. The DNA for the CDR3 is TGTGCCAGCAGCCAAGGGGGCTCCTATAGCAATCAGCCCCAGCATTTT.

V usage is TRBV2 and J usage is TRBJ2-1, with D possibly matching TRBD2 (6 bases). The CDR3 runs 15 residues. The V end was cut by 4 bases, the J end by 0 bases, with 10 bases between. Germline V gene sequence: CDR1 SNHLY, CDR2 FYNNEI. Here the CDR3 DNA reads TGTGCCAGCAGTGGAGTTAGCGGCTCCTACAATGAGCAGTTCTTC. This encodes CASSGVSGSYNEQFF.

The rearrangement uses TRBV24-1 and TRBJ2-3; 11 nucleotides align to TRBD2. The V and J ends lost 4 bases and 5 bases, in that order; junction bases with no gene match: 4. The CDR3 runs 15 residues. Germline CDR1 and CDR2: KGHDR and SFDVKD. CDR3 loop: CATSDRLAGQDTQYF. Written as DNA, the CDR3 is TGTGCCACCAGTGACCGACTAGCGGGGCAAGATACGCAGTATTTT.

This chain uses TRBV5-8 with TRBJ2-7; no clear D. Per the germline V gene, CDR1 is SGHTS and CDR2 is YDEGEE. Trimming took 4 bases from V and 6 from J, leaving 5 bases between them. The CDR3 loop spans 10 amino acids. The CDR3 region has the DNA TGTGCCAGCAGCCCCCGCGAGCAGTACTTC. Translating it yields CASSPREQYF.

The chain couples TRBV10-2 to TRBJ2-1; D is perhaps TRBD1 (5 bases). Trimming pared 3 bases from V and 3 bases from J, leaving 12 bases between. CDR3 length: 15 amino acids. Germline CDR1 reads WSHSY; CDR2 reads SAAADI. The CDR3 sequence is CASSDDAGIYNEQFF. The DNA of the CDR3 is TGCGCCAGCAGTGATGATGCAGGGATCTACAATGAGCAGTTCTTC.

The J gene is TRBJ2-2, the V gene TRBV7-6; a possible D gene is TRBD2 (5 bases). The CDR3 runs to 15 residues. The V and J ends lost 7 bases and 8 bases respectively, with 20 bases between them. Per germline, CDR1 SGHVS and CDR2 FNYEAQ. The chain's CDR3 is CASTKTGPGMGELFF. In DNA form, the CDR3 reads TGTGCCAGCACCAAAACCGGGCCCGGGATGGGGGAGCTGTTTTTT.

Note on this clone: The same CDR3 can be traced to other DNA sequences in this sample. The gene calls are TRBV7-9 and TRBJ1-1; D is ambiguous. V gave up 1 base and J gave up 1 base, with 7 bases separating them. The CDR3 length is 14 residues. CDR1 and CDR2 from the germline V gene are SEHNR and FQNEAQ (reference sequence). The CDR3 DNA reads TGTGCCAGCAGCTTAGGGGCCCCGAACACTGAAGCTTTCTTT. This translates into CASSLGAPNTEAFF.

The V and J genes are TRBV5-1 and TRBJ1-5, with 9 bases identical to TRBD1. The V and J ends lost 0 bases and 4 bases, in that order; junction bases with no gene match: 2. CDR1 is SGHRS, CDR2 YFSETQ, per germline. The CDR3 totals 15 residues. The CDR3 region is CASSLGTGDNQPQHF. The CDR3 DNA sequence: TGCGCCAGCAGCTTGGGGACAGGGGATAATCAGCCCCAGCATTTT.

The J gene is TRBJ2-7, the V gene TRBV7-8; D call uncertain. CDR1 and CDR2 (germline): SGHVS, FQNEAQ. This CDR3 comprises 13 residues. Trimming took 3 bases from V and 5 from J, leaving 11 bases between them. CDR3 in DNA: TGTGCCAGCAGCTTCGGCAGGTCCAACGAGCAGTACTTC. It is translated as CASSFGRSNEQYF. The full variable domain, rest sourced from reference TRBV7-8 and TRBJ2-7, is GAGVSQSPRYKVAKRGQDVALRCDPISGHVSLFWYQQALGQGPEFLTYFQNEAQLDKSGLPSDRFFAERPEGSVSTLKIQRTQQEDSAVYLCASSFGRSNEQYFGPGTRLTVT.

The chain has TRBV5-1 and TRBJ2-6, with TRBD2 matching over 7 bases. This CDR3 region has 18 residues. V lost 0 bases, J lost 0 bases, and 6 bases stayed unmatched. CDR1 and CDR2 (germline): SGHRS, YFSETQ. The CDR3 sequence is CASSLDRGEGSGANVLTF. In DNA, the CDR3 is TGCGCCAGCAGCTTGGACCGGGGGGAGGGCTCTGGGGCCAACGTCCTGACTTTC.

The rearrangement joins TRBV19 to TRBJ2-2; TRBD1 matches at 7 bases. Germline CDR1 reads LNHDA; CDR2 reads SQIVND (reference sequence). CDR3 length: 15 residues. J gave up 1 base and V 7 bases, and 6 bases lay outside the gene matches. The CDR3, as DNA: TGTGCCAGTACGCTTCAGGGGGTGAACACCGGGGAGCTGTTTTTT. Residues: CASTLQGVNTGELFF.

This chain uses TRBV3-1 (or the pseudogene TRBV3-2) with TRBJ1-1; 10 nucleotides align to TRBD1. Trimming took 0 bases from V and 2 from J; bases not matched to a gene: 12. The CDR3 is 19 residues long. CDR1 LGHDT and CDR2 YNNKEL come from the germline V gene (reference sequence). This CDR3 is CASSQDKKRTGGINTEAFF. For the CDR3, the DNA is TGTGCCAGCAGCCAAGATAAAAAAAGGACAGGGGGGATTAACACTGAAGCTTTCTTT.

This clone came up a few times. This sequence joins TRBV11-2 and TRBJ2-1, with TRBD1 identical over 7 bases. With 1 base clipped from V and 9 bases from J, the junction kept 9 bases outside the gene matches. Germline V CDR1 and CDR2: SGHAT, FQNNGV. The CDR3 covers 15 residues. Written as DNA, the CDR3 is TGTGCCAGCAGCTTAGCCGGGACAGCTCAGGGTGAGCAGTTCTTC. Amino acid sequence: CASSLAGTAQGEQFF.